The 28 T cell receptor beta chains listed next were all sequenced from one sample in a study of T cell responses to AZD1222 COVID-19 vaccine. The table came from immunoSEQ multiplex PCR; TCRdb's copy has only in-frame clones and leaves some out. The sample lists 100,000 to 150,000 clones; 90% were seen once. Sequenced here: peripheral blood, sampled on day 0 of AZD1222 vaccination. The receptor source for this set is an adult in good health.

The chain recombines TRBV4-1 with TRBJ1-2; D call uncertain. The V end was cut by 0 bases, the J end by 5 bases, with 10 bases between. The germline gives CDR1 MGHRA, CDR2 YSYEKL. The CDR3 sequence is 14 residues long. CDR3 nucleotide sequence: TGCGCCAGCAGCCAAGAAGGCAGATATTATGGCTACACCTTC. It is translated as CASSQEGRYYGYTF.

The genes are TRBV9 and TRBJ2-1; 7 bases are a match to TRBD2. The V and J ends lost 4 bases and 8 bases, in that order; junction bases with no gene match: 15. The CDR3 sequence is 16 residues long. The V gene's germline CDR1 is SGDLS and CDR2 YYNGEE. CDR3 coding DNA: TGTGCCAGCAGCTCCTGGGGAGGGCTTGCGAGAGATGAGCAGTTCTTC. This sequence encodes CASSSWGGLARDEQFF.

In its sample, this clone was seen once. The CDR3 DNA reads TGTGCCAGCAGTGAAGAAGTAGGCTCTAGCGGGGAAGCGGGCTCCTACAATGAGCAGTTCTTC. It translates to CASSEEVGSSGEAGSYNEQFF. The chain recombines TRBV2 with TRBJ2-1; 9 nucleotides agree with TRBD2. V shed 1 base, J shed 0 bases, and the junction held 16 bases outside the gene matches. The CDR3 totals 21 residues. Germline V CDR1 and CDR2: SNHLY, FYNNEI. Full variable domain (rest looked up from reference TRBV2 and TRBJ2-1): EPEVTQTPSHQVTQMGQEVILRCVPISNHLYFYWYRQILGQKVEFLVSFYNNEISEKSEIFDDQFSVERPDGSNFTLKIRSTKLEDSAMYFCASSEEVGSSGEAGSYNEQFFGPGTRLTVL.

V and J are TRBV7-3 and TRBJ2-1, with D maybe TRBD2 (5 bases). There are 13 residues in the CDR3. Germline V gives CDR1 SGHTA, CDR2 FQGTGA. The V gene lost 3 bases and the J gene lost 8 bases, with 11 bases spanning the gap. The CDR3 region is CASSLGRGYEQFF. CDR3 coding DNA: TGTGCCAGCAGCTTGGGTCGGGGTTATGAGCAGTTCTTC.

This rearrangement joins TRBV30 to TRBJ2-2; D is tentatively TRBD1 or TRBD2 (5 bases each). Per the germline V gene, CDR1 is GTSNPN and CDR2 is SVGIG (reference sequence). This CDR3 has 15 amino acids. Trimming took off 0 bases at V and 1 base at J, with 9 bases between the two ends. The CDR3 loop is CAWSVLGENTGELFF. CDR3 sequence (DNA): TGTGCCTGGAGTGTTCTGGGGGAGAACACCGGGGAGCTGTTTTTT.

This sequence joins TRBV27 and TRBJ1-5, with TRBD1 as a possible D gene (6 bases). V lost 5 bases and J lost 5, with 22 bases in between. CDR1 is MNHEY and CDR2 is SMNVEV in the germline V gene (reference sequence). This CDR3 comprises 17 residues. CDR3 amino acids: CASSLAGSRGGDQPQHF. For the CDR3, the DNA is TGTGCCAGCAGTCTAGCGGGGAGCAGGGGCGGCGATCAGCCCCAGCATTTT.

V and J are TRBV29-1 and TRBJ1-2; D gene uncertain. Trimming pared 2 bases from V and 4 bases from J, leaving 8 bases between. The CDR3 extends over 12 amino acids. Germline CDR1 and CDR2: SQVTM and ANQGSEA. The CDR3 DNA reads TGCAGCGTTGAAACAGCAATCTATGGCTACACCTTC. Protein product: CSVETAIYGYTF.

The chain links TRBV5-6 to TRBJ1-1; D is perhaps TRBD1 (5 bases). Germline V gene lookup returns CDR1 SGHDT and CDR2 YYEEEE. Trimming removed 2 bases at V and 6 bases at J, with 11 bases between. The CDR3 totals 13 residues. The CDR3 spells CASSFGGDAEAFF. Written as DNA, the CDR3 is TGTGCCAGCAGCTTCGGGGGGGACGCTGAAGCTTTCTTT.

The V and J genes are TRBV9 and TRBJ2-5; TRBD2 matches at 10 bases. Trimming at V came to 4 bases and at J to 2 bases, leaving 8 bases not matched to a gene. CDR3 length: 16 amino acids. Germline V CDR1 and CDR2: SGDLS, YYNGEE. Here the CDR3 reads CASSPGIAGGQETQYF. The CDR3 region has the DNA TGTGCCAGCAGCCCCGGAATAGCGGGGGGTCAAGAGACCCAGTACTTC. Full variable domain (remainder filled in from reference TRBV9 and TRBJ2-5): DSGVTQTPKHLITATGQRVTLRCSPRSGDLSVYWYQQSLDQGLQFLIQYYNGEERAKGNILERFSAQQFPDLHSELNLSSLELGDSALYFCASSPGIAGGQETQYFGPGTRLLVL.

Of note for this clone: Other DNA sequences from this sample encode an identical CDR3 as well. The gene calls are TRBV19 and TRBJ1-2; D might be TRBD1 (6 bases). Trimming shortened V by 4 bases and J by 3 bases, and 6 bases separated the two germline ends. CDR3 length: 12 residues. The germline CDR1 and CDR2 sequences are LNHDA and SQIVND (reference sequence). In DNA, the CDR3 is TGTGCCAGTAGTACAGGGGACTATGGCTACACCTTC. It encodes CASSTGDYGYTF.

V is TRBV25-1 and J is TRBJ2-2; no clear D gene. From germline, CDR1 is MGHDK and CDR2 SYGVNS. Trimming shortened V by 2 bases and J by 0 bases, and 7 bases separated the two germline ends. There are 15 residues in the CDR3. This chain's CDR3 is CASSEPTTNTGELFF. Written as DNA, the CDR3 is TGTGCCAGCAGTGAACCGACAACGAACACCGGGGAGCTGTTTTTT.

This clone was seen just once. The V gene is TRBV19, the J gene TRBJ1-2; TRBD1 is a possible D gene (5 bases). The germline V gene encodes CDR1 LNHDA and CDR2 SQIVND (reference sequence). The CDR3 runs to 11 residues. The ends were cut back, 11 bases at V and 7 bases at J, with 14 bases in the middle. The CDR3 sequence: CAAGQGFGYTF. Written as DNA, the CDR3 is TGTGCCGCGGGGCAGGGTTTTGGCTACACCTTC. Complete variable domain (other parts from reference TRBV19 and TRBJ1-2): DGGITQSPKYLFRKEGQNVTLSCEQNLNHDAMYWYRQDPGQGLRLIYYSQIVNDFQKGDIAEGYSVSREKKESFPLTVTSAQKNPTAFYLCAAGQGFGYTFGSGTRLTVV.

This sequence joins TRBV30 and TRBJ1-2; D remains unclear. The CDR3 covers 10 residues. With 3 bases removed from V and 7 bases from J, the gap between germline ends came to 6 bases. Per germline, CDR1 GTSNPN and CDR2 SVGIG (reference sequence). In DNA, the CDR3 is TGTGCCTGGAGACGGACTGGCTACACCTTC. Translated, it gives CAWRRTGYTF.

The genes are TRBV14 and TRBJ1-1; D is uncertain. Germline-derived CDR1 and CDR2 are SGHDN and FVKESK. V was pared by 4 bases and J by 4 bases, with 10 bases between. CDR3 length: 13 residues. The CDR3: CASSLATLTEAFF. CDR3 bases: TGTGCCAGCAGCCTCGCTACACTCACTGAAGCTTTCTTT. Full variable domain (rest looked up from reference TRBV14 and TRBJ1-1): EAGVTQFPSHSVIEKGQTVTLRCDPISGHDNLYWYRRVMGKEIKFLLHFVKESKQDESGMPNNRFLAERTGGTYSTLKVQPAELEDSGVYFCASSLATLTEAFFGQGTRLTVV.

The gene calls are TRBV5-1 and TRBJ1-4; D is uncertain. The CDR3 spans 15 residues. Germline V lookup: CDR1 SGHRS, CDR2 YFSETQ. V was trimmed by 4 bases and J by 4 bases, leaving 14 bases between them. The CDR3 bases are TGCGCCAGCAGCCGGGGAACGGGTGGTAATGAAAAACTGTTTTTT. This translates into CASSRGTGGNEKLFF.

The V call is TRBV29-1, the J call TRBJ2-5, with 8 bases that match TRBD1. The germline CDR1 and CDR2 sequences are SQVTM and ANQGSEA. The CDR3 consists of 15 residues. Losses at the gene ends were 1 base for V and 5 bases for J; bases not matched to a gene: 9. CDR3 nucleotide sequence: TGCAGCGTTGAAGGGTGGACAGGGTCTCGGGAGACCCAGTACTTC. It encodes CSVEGWTGSRETQYF.

This sequence joins TRBV7-9 and TRBJ1-4; D is uncertain. V lost 3 bases to trimming and J lost 7 bases, with 15 bases between them. The CDR3 runs 15 residues. Germline V gives CDR1 SEHNR, CDR2 FQNEAQ (reference sequence). In nucleotides, the CDR3 is TGTGCCAGCAGCTTTGTACCGGGGTCCAGTGAAAAACTGTTTTTT. Translated: CASSFVPGSSEKLFF.

This clone showed up just once. This rearrangement joins TRBV27 to TRBJ2-3; D is undetermined. Trimming shortened V by 7 bases and J by 2 bases, and 10 bases separated the two germline ends. The CDR3 loop spans 13 amino acids. Germline values: CDR1 MNHEY, CDR2 SMNVEV (reference sequence). The CDR3 spells CASIESYTDTQYF. The CDR3 coding sequence is TGTGCCAGCATCGAGTCCTACACAGATACGCAGTATTTT.

The CDR3: CASSQAVGTEAFF. For the CDR3, the DNA is TGTGCCAGCAGCCAGGCGGTAGGCACTGAAGCTTTCTTT. The chain uses TRBV11-3 and TRBJ1-1; D remains unclear. The length of the CDR3 is 13 residues. Germline V gene lookup returns CDR1 SGHNT and CDR2 YENEEA. The ends were cut back, 5 bases at V and 4 bases at J, with 11 bases in the middle. Combining the CDR3 with reference TRBV11-3 and TRBJ1-1 gives the whole variable domain EAGVVQSPRYKIIEKKQPVAFWCNPISGHNTLYWYLQNLGQGPELLIRYENEEAVDDSQLPKDRFSAERLKGVDSTLKIQPAELGDSAVYLCASSQAVGTEAFFGQGTRLTVV.

V and J are TRBV5-1 and TRBJ2-7, with TRBD1 as a possible D gene (6 bases). The CDR3 length is 15 residues. V lost 5 bases and J 4 bases, leaving 19 bases between the germline ends. Germline values: CDR1 SGHRS, CDR2 YFSETQ. Written as DNA, the CDR3 is TGCGCCAGCAGTTTCGGTGCAGGGGCTAAGTACGAGCAGTACTTC. This codes for CASSFGAGAKYEQYF.

This clone was counted a few times. The chain is built from TRBV30 and TRBJ2-2; D possibly corresponds to TRBD2 (7 bases). This CDR3 contains 15 residues. Germline V gene data show CDR1 as GTSNPN and CDR2 as SVGIG (reference sequence). The V and J ends lost 2 bases and 0 bases respectively, with 10 bases between them. The CDR3 sequence: CAWSRGGPNTGELFF. The CDR3, as DNA: TGTGCCTGGAGTAGGGGGGGACCGAACACCGGGGAGCTGTTTTTT. Together with reference TRBV30 and TRBJ2-2, the CDR3 gives the full variable domain: SQTIHQWPATLVQPVGSPLSLECTVEGTSNPNLYWYRQAAGRGLQLLFYSVGIGQISSEVPQNLSASRPQDRQFILSSKKLLLSDSGFYLCAWSRGGPNTGELFFGEGSRLTVL.

In this sample, this clone turned up once. Other DNA sequences in the sample encode the same CDR3. The rearrangement uses TRBV30 and TRBJ1-1; D possibly corresponds to TRBD1 (6 bases). CDR3 length: 11 amino acids. V was trimmed by 0 bases and J by 8 bases, leaving 7 bases between them. Germline V gene lookup returns CDR1 GTSNPN and CDR2 SVGIG (reference sequence). CDR3 nucleotide sequence: TGTGCCTGGAGTGTGGGGACAGAAGCTTTCTTT. Translation gives CAWSVGTEAFF. Based on the CDR3 plus reference TRBV30 and TRBJ1-1, the full variable domain is SQTIHQWPATLVQPVGSPLSLECTVEGTSNPNLYWYRQAAGRGLQLLFYSVGIGQISSEVPQNLSASRPQDRQFILSSKKLLLSDSGFYLCAWSVGTEAFFGQGTRLTVV.

The chain couples TRBV9 to TRBJ2-2; D possibly uses TRBD1 or TRBD2 (5 bases each). Trimming cost V 2 bases and J 4 bases, with 12 bases left between them. Germline V lookup: CDR1 SGDLS, CDR2 YYNGEE. The CDR3 totals 15 residues. The CDR3 DNA reads as TGTGCCAGCAGCGTGTCCGGGACCATCACCGGGGAGCTGTTTTTT. Its translation: CASSVSGTITGELFF.

V and J are TRBV6-5 and TRBJ1-4, with D unresolved. The CDR3 is 14 amino acids. V gave up 6 bases and J gave up 7 bases, with 15 bases separating them. Germline CDR1 and CDR2: MNHEY and SVGAGI. The CDR3 here is CASSPWKVTEKLFF. DNA of the CDR3: TGTGCCAGCAGCCCATGGAAAGTTACTGAAAAACTGTTTTTT.

The chain has TRBV25-1 and TRBJ1-6; D is possibly TRBD1 (5 bases). The V end was cut by 2 bases, the J end by 7 bases, with 12 bases between. The CDR3 totals 15 residues. From germline, CDR1 is MGHDK and CDR2 SYGVNS. In DNA form, the CDR3 reads TGTGCCAGCAGTGAACCTACAGGAGGAAATTCACCCCTCCACTTT. Translated: CASSEPTGGNSPLHF. Filled out from reference TRBV25-1 and TRBJ1-6, the complete variable domain reads EADIYQTPRYLVIGTGKKITLECSQTMGHDKMYWYQQDPGMELHLIHYSYGVNSTEKGDLSSESTVSRIRTEHFPLTLESARPSHTSQYLCASSEPTGGNSPLHFGNGTRLTVT.

V is TRBV24-1 and J is TRBJ1-4; no firm D call. This CDR3 has 13 residues. V gave up 0 bases and J gave up 7 bases, with 5 bases separating them. In germline, CDR1 is KGHDR, CDR2 SFDVKD. The CDR3 protein is CATSDLDGEKLFF. DNA for the CDR3: TGTGCCACCAGTGATTTGGACGGTGAAAAACTGTTTTTT.

The CDR3: CAWNNETVSGANVLTF. In nucleotides, the CDR3 is TGTGCCTGGAACAACGAGACGGTCTCTGGGGCCAACGTCCTGACTTTC. This chain joins TRBV30 and TRBJ2-6; D not resolved. Germline V gene sequence: CDR1 GTSNPN, CDR2 SVGIG (reference sequence). CDR3 length: 16 residues. Trimming removed 4 bases from V and 0 bases from J, with 13 bases in between.

The J gene is TRBJ2-7, the V gene TRBV27; D possibly matches TRBD1 or TRBD2 (5 bases each). V was trimmed by 5 bases and J by 7 bases, leaving 15 bases between them. The germline CDR1 and CDR2 sequences are MNHEY and SMNVEV (reference sequence). The CDR3 contains 13 residues. The chain's CDR3 is CASSPQKRGEQYF. The CDR3 coding sequence is TGTGCCAGCAGTCCCCAGAAGAGGGGAGAGCAGTACTTC.